These 5 T cell receptor beta chains were sequenced from one sample in a study of identical twins. TCRdb ran MiXCR on the 5' RACE reads and lists one entry per CDR3 protein. The sample shows about 690,000 distinct CDR3 sequences, 21% of them seen only once. These records were also assigned to another study, of T cells expressing NK-cell markers.

The sample taken for sequencing was PBMCs. The receptors stem from a woman aged 18-35 years in good health.

This sequence joins TRBV15 and TRBJ2-4; 7 bases are a match to TRBD1. V was clipped by 2 bases and J by 8 bases; unmatched bases: 12. This CDR3 has 16 amino acids. The germline V gene encodes CDR1 LNHNV and CDR2 YYDKDF (reference sequence). This CDR3 reads CATSRPDRQGADIQYF. The CDR3 coding sequence is TGTGCCACCAGCAGACCGGACAGGCAGGGAGCGGACATTCAGTACTTC.

This chain links TRBV12-3 or TRBV12-4 with TRBJ2-5; D unresolved. The V end was cut by 7 bases, the J end by 5 bases, with 8 bases between. The CDR3 runs to 11 residues. This CDR3 is CASTQAETQYF. In DNA form, the CDR3 reads TGTGCCAGCACCCAAGCTGAGACCCAGTACTTC.

The chain combines TRBV9 with TRBJ2-2, with a possible D match to TRBD1 (6 bases). This CDR3 comprises 16 residues. Trimming removed 4 bases at V and 3 bases at J, with 16 bases between. Looked up from germline, CDR1 is SGDLS and CDR2 is YYNGEE. The CDR3 sequence is CASSFVQGPDTGELFF. CDR3 coding DNA: TGTGCCAGCAGCTTTGTACAGGGACCCGACACCGGGGAGCTGTTTTTT.

This clonotype was seen repeatedly, ten times or more. The V gene is TRBV20-1, the J gene TRBJ2-5, with 7 bases lining up with TRBD1. CDR3 length: 13 amino acids. The germline V gene has CDR1 DFQATT and CDR2 SNEGSKA (reference sequence). The J segment lost 5 bases and the V segment lost 3 bases, leaving 6 bases of the junction unmatched. In DNA form, the CDR3 reads TGCAGTGCTAGGGCGCCAGGGGGTGAGACCCAGTACTTC. Its translation: CSARAPGGETQYF.

The V and J genes are TRBV9 and TRBJ2-7, with 7 bases aligning to TRBD1. CDR3 length: 13 residues. The ends lost 3 bases at V and 5 bases at J; junction bases unmatched: 5. Germline V CDR1 and CDR2: SGDLS, YYNGEE. CDR3 region: CASSAKGADEQYF. The CDR3 nucleotides read TGTGCCAGCAGCGCTAAGGGGGCCGACGAGCAGTACTTC.